What follows is one TCR beta chain and its context. This clone's antigen is unknown. No much larger clone is present one base from it, and per-base qualities are unavailable. This record comes from a study of shared clonotypes between healthy human individuals (TCRdb year 2020). Concerning the study at large: The cohort included three men and a couple of women between 18 and 49 years of age. To estimate repertoire size and how much clonotype sharing occurs between individuals, the study deeply sequenced the blood TCR repertoires of about 5 healthy adults. Libraries were prepared and TCR repertoires were sequenced by different laboratories using diverse techniques, in order to increase sequencing depth and limit assay-specific biases. Leukapheresis yielded between about 0.94 and 10 billion PBMCs per donor. Broad study findings and their caveats: Only blood was sampled, and tissue TCR repertoires likely differ from those in blood. Pairwise subsampling led to the expectation that sequencing depth would affect the degree of clonotype sharing among donors. The small number of donors limited the genetic and exposure-history diversity represented.

The donors were healthy, HIV-negative adults who had no recently reported acute infections or vaccinations. Every donor was a Caucasian adult residing in Nashville, Tennessee, USA. For unsorted samples, about 85 million PBMCs were counted and genomic DNA was extracted with the QIAamp DNA Blood Mini kit. Blood was collected by leukapheresis, and PBMCs were isolated by Ficoll-Histopaque density gradient centrifugation and then cryopreserved in liquid nitrogen vapor phase. The junction shows trimming of 3 bases on V and 3 bases on J, plus 8 bases between the germline ends. The CDR3 sequence holds 13 residues, the cysteine and phenylalanine included. The retained sequence is limited to the CDR3, 39 bases, with the frame set at the first base. Taken from the germline V gene (reference sequence), the CDR1 and CDR2 loops are MNHEY and SMNVEV. TCR CDR3 regions were amplified from genomic DNA by multiplex PCR using the deep immunoSEQ assay. Extracted genomic DNA from each cell subset was spread evenly across all wells of several immunoSEQ 96-well plates, with each plate serving as a replicate. For unsorted PBMC, 300 ng genomic DNA, equal to 30,000 or so T cell genomes, was loaded into each replicate PCR. Ten immunoSEQ deep assay plates were used to sequence the unsorted PBMC genomic DNA. Purified libraries were quantified with a Qubit 3.0 fluorometer, sized on a Bioanalyzer 2100, and re-quantified with the KAPA Library Quantification kit. A separate single-read 150-cycle Illumina NextSeq 550 flow cell was used to sequence each immunoSEQ 96-well plate. As for the original processing: Because only junctional sequences without quality scores were contained in the immunoSEQ output, filtering matching that applied to full-length reads could not be performed. To assign V/J genes and CDR3, sequences were annotated using PyIR, a Python wrapper for IgBLAST v1.9, with IMGT germline references. Reads were removed for weak V/J assignments (E-value above 1e-6), missing CDR3, stop codons, out-of-frame junctions, or ambiguous translated residues. V3J clonotypes were defined as sequences sharing the same inferred V gene, J gene, and CDR3 amino acid sequence. The percentage overlap between two repertoires was calculated by dividing the number of shared unique clonotypes by the size of the smaller repertoire. Three approaches were used to assess repertoire richness: RTK rarefaction, the Chao1 estimator, and Recon v2.1 estimates of unobserved clonotypes. TCRdb took this table from immuneACCESS and kept in-frame rearrangements with V and J called. Such tables lack part of the clones; where checked against another copy, unresolved V genes explain under half of the gap, and the rest is unexplained. That table gives V, J and clone size, and the DNA gave D and trimming. Counted in this sample were roughly 500,000 clones; approximately 80% of them appeared once. Approximately 12% of the sample belongs to the ten largest clones.

Sequencing was carried out using PBMCs. The clonotype comes from a middle-aged woman in good health. Some clones in this sample may be carry-over from other donors' samples. Here the chain combines TRBV27 and TRBJ1-2, and the D gene may be TRBD1, 6 bases matching. The CDR3 corresponds to CASSLDSHYGYTF. The base sequence is TGTGCCAGCAGTTTGGACAGCCACTATGGCTACACCTTC.